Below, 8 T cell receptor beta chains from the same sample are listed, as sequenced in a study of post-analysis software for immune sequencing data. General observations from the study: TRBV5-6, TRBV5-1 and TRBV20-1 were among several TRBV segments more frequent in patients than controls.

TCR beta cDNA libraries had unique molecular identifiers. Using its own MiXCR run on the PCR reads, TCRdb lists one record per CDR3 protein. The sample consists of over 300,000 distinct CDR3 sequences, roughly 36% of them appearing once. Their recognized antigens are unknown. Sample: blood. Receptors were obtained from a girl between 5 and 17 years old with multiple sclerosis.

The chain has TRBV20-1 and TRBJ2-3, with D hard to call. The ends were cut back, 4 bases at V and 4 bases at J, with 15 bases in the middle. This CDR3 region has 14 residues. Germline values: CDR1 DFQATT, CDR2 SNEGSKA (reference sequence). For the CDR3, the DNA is TGCAGTGCTAAGGAATCCCTTTGGCCAGATACGCAGTATTTT. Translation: CSAKESLWPDTQYF.

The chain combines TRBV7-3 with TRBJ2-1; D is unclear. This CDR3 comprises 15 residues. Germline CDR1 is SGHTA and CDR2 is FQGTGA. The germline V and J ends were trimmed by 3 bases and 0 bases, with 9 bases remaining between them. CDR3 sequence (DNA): TGTGCCAGCAGCTTCATGGGTCACTCCTACAATGAGCAGTTCTTC. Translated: CASSFMGHSYNEQFF.

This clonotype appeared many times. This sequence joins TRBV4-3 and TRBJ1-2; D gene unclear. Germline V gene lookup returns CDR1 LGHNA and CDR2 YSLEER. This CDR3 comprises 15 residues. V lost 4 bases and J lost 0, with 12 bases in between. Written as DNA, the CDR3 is TGCGCCAGCAGCCCATACAGTGGAACTAACTATGGCTACACCTTC. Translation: CASSPYSGTNYGYTF.

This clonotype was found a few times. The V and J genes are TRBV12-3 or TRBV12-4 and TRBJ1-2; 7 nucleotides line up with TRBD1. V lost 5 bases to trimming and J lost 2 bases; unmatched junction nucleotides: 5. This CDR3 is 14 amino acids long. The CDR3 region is CASSVHRGNYGYTF. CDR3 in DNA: TGTGCCAGCAGTGTTCACAGGGGAAACTATGGCTACACCTTC.

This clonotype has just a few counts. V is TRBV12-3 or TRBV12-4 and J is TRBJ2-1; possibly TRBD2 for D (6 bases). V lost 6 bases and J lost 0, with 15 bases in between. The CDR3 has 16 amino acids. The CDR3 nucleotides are TGTGCCAGCAGCCCGAGGGCGGGGCCCTCCTACAATGAGCAGTTCTTC. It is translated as CASSPRAGPSYNEQFF.

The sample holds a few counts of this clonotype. Here the CDR3 reads CASSPDRFNQPQHF. The CDR3 DNA reads TGCGCCAGCAGCCCAGACAGGTTCAATCAGCCCCAGCATTTT. V gene TRBV4-1 combines with J gene TRBJ1-5; D is possibly TRBD1 (6 bases). The CDR3 runs 14 residues. With 4 bases removed from V and 3 bases from J, the gap between germline ends came to 10 bases. Germline CDR1 MGHRA, CDR2 YSYEKL.

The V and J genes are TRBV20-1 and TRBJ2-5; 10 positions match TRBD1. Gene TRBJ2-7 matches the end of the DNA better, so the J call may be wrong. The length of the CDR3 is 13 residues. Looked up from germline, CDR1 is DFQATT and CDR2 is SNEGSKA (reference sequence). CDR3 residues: CSAATGGFGEQYF. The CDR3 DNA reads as TGCAGTGCTGCGACAGGGGGCTTTGGCGAGCAGTACTTC.

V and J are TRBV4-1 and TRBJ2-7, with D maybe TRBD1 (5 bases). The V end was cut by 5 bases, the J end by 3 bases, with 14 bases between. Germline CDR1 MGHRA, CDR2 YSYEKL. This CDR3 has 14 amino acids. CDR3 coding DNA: TGCGCCAGCAGCGTCGGGCAGGGAATCTACGAGCAGTACTTC. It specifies CASSVGQGIYEQYF.